The present TCR beta chain was sequenced within a study of neurological immune-mediated disorders. One entry per CDR3 protein results from TCRdb running MiXCR on the 5' RACE reads. The sample lists 25,000 to 35,000 distinct CDR3 sequences; 12% were seen once. Germline loops: CDR1 SGHTA, CDR2 FQGNSA. The CDR3 length is 20 residues, termini included. This clonotype was found once. It is unclear where the CDR3 begins or ends on the DNA, so no DNA is shown, and the CDR3 is as TCRdb lists it. The sequence derives from an older woman in good health. The gene calls are TRBV7-2 and TRBJ2-3; the D call of TRBD2 is as the table states it, not checked on the DNA. Sequencing was carried out using PBMCs. CDR3 region: CASSFYICSAGGAYTDTQYF.